This passage covers 11 T cell receptor beta chains from one sample sequenced in a study of Ad26.COV2.S vaccination and SARS-CoV-2 variants. Some clones are missing from TCRdb's copy, which holds only in-frame ones; the method was immunoSEQ multiplex PCR. This table has about 350,000 clones, around 88% appearing once. Sample treatment: some 19 received Ad26.COV2.S at low or high dose, single or two shots; 5 received placebo; per-sample allocation not given. All samples were drawn on day 63, counting from the first vaccine or placebo injection. The sequencing used peripheral blood, collected in a trial of Ad26.COV2.S vaccine versus placebo. These receptors were taken from a person between 18 and 59 years old who received the Ad26.COV2.S COVID-19 vaccine or a placebo.

The chain uses TRBV30 and TRBJ2-5; possibly TRBD1 for D (5 bases). Per germline, CDR1 GTSNPN and CDR2 SVGIG (reference sequence). The CDR3 is 15 residues long. V gave up 0 bases and J gave up 5 bases, with 16 bases separating them. In nucleotides, the CDR3 is TGTGCCTGGAGTGTATGGCAGGGTGGAGTGGAGACCCAGTACTTC. Amino acids: CAWSVWQGGVETQYF. The full variable domain, rest sourced from reference TRBV30 and TRBJ2-5, is SQTIHQWPATLVQPVGSPLSLECTVEGTSNPNLYWYRQAAGRGLQLLFYSVGIGQISSEVPQNLSASRPQDRQFILSSKKLLLSDSGFYLCAWSVWQGGVETQYFGPGTRLLVL.

This clone showed up many times. This rearrangement joins TRBV24-1 to TRBJ2-2, with D hard to call. The CDR3 consists of 15 residues. Trimming stripped 3 bases from V and 0 bases from J, with 7 bases between. Germline assignment: CDR1 KGHDR and CDR2 SFDVKD. CDR3 DNA sequence: TGTGCCACCAGTGATCCCACCGCGAACACCGGGGAGCTGTTTTTT. Protein sequence: CATSDPTANTGELFF.

This clone occurred once. The chain is built from TRBV28 and TRBJ2-7; TRBD2 matches at 10 bases. J was trimmed by 3 bases and V by 7 bases; bases with no gene match: 9. Germline V lookup: CDR1 MDHEN, CDR2 SYDVKM. This CDR3 region has 15 residues. In DNA, the CDR3 is TGTGCCAGCACCACATCGACTAGCGGGTACTACGAGCAGTACTTC. Translation: CASTTSTSGYYEQYF.

The genes are TRBV5-1 and TRBJ1-2; D gene uncertain. V lost 1 base and J 1 base, leaving 5 bases between the germline ends. Germline values: CDR1 SGHRS, CDR2 YFSETQ. This CDR3 region has 13 residues. This CDR3 is CASSLTVNYGYTF. As DNA, the CDR3 is TGCGCCAGCAGCTTGACAGTTAACTATGGCTACACCTTC.

This clone appeared once. V usage is TRBV4-3 and J usage is TRBJ2-2; TRBD2 might be the D (5 bases). Germline assignment: CDR1 LGHNA and CDR2 YSLEER. V lost 3 bases, J lost 1 base, and 12 bases lay in between. CDR3 size: 16 residues. CDR3 region: CASSQAELGNTGELFF. CDR3 bases: TGCGCCAGCAGCCAGGCGGAACTAGGGAACACCGGGGAGCTGTTTTTT.

The chain carries TRBV20-1 and TRBJ2-3, with D perhaps given as TRBD1 or TRBD2 (5 bases each). The CDR3 spans 11 residues. The V end lost 6 bases, the J end lost 5 bases, and 9 bases lay between the germline ends. Germline V gene data show CDR1 as DFQATT and CDR2 as SNEGSKA (reference sequence). The CDR3 region is CSAQRGDTQYF. CDR3 in DNA: TGCAGTGCCCAGAGGGGAGATACGCAGTATTTT.

The genes are TRBV7-6 and TRBJ2-1; D is ambiguous. The germline gives CDR1 SGHVS, CDR2 FNYEAQ. The CDR3 totals 18 residues. Trimming removed 1 base from V and 1 base from J, with 17 bases in between. The CDR3 loop is CASSLGQRTKVSYNEQFF. Written as DNA, the CDR3 is TGTGCCAGCAGCTTAGGGCAACGGACGAAAGTTTCCTACAATGAGCAGTTCTTC.

This chain links TRBV14 with TRBJ2-7; D possibly corresponds to TRBD1 (8 bases). This CDR3 is built from 15 residues. Trimming stripped 6 bases from V and 6 bases from J, with 21 bases between. Per the germline V gene, CDR1 is SGHDN and CDR2 is FVKESK. The DNA for the CDR3 is TGTGCCAGCAGTCCGTCAGGGGGCGGGGGTGTCGAGCAGTACTTC. Amino acid sequence: CASSPSGGGGVEQYF.

The gene calls are TRBV13 and TRBJ2-7; D remains ambiguous. Germline CDR1 PRHDT, CDR2 FYEKMQ (reference sequence). The CDR3 contains 13 residues. V was trimmed by 4 bases and J by 0 bases, leaving 7 bases between them. The CDR3 DNA reads TGTGCCAGCAGCTGGGGAAGCTCCTACGAGCAGTACTTC. It specifies CASSWGSSYEQYF.

This chain links TRBV9 with TRBJ1-1; D might be TRBD1 (5 bases). Germline V gene sequence: CDR1 SGDLS, CDR2 YYNGEE. This CDR3 contains 13 residues. Trimming took 4 bases from V and 1 from J, leaving 8 bases between them. CDR3 sequence: CASSRGRNTEAFF. Here the CDR3 DNA reads TGTGCCAGCAGCCGGGGGAGGAACACTGAAGCTTTCTTT.

This chain links TRBV7-2 with TRBJ1-3, with a possible D match to TRBD1 (5 bases). From germline, CDR1 is SGHTA and CDR2 FQGNSA. The V gene lost 8 bases and the J gene lost 6 bases, with 23 bases spanning the gap. The CDR3 totals 16 residues. In DNA form, the CDR3 reads TGTGCCAGCGGGCCCGGGTGGGGGTCCGTTGAAAACACCATATATTTT. It yields the protein CASGPGWGSVENTIYF.